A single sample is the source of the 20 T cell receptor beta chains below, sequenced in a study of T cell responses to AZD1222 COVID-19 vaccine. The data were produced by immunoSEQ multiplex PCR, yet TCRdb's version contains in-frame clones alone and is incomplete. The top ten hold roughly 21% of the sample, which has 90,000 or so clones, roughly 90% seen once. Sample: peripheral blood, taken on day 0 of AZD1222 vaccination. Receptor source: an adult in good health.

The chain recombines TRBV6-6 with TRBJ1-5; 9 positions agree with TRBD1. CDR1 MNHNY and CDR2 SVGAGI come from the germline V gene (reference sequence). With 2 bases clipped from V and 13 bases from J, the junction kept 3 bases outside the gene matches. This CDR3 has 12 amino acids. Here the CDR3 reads CASSYGDREQHF. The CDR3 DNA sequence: TGTGCCAGCAGTTACGGGGACAGGGAACAGCATTTT.

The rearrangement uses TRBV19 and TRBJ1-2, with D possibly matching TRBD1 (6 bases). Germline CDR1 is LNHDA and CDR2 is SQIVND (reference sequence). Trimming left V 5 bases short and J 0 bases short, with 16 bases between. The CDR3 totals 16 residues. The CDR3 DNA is TGTGCCAGTAGTGGGGGCCTATGGGCCACTAACTATGGCTACACCTTC. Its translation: CASSGGLWATNYGYTF.

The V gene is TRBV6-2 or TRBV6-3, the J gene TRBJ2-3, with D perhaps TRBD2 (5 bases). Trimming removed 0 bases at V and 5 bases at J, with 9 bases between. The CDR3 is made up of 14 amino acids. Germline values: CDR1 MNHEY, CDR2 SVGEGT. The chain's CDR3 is CASSYSPGLDTQYF. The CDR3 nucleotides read TGTGCCAGCAGTTACTCTCCGGGGTTAGATACGCAGTATTTT.

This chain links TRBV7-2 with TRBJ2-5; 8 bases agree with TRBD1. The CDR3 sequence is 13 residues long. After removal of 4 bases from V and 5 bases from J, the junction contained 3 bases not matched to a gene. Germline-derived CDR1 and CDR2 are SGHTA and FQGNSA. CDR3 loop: CASSSRGPETQYF. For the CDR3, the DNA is TGTGCCAGCAGCTCCAGGGGGCCGGAGACCCAGTACTTC.

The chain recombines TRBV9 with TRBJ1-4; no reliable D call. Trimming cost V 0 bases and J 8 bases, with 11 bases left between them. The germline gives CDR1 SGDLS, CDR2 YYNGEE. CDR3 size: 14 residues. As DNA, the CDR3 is TGTGCCAGCAGCGTAGGGGAGGGTAAGGAAAAACTGTTTTTT. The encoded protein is CASSVGEGKEKLFF.

This chain's CDR3 is CASSPISEDGELFF. The DNA of the CDR3 is TGTGCCAGCTCACCGATCAGCGAGGACGGGGAGCTGTTTTTT. The chain has TRBV18 and TRBJ2-2; D is uncertain. The CDR3 has 14 amino acids. Trimming removed 3 bases from V and 7 bases from J, with 12 bases in between. Germline values: CDR1 KGHSH, CDR2 LQKENI.

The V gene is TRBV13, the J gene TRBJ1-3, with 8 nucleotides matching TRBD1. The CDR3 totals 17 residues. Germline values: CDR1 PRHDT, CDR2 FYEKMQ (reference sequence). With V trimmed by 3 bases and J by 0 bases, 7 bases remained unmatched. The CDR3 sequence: CASSFLQGASSGNTIYF. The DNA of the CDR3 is TGTGCCAGCAGCTTCCTTCAGGGGGCGAGCTCTGGAAACACCATATATTTT.

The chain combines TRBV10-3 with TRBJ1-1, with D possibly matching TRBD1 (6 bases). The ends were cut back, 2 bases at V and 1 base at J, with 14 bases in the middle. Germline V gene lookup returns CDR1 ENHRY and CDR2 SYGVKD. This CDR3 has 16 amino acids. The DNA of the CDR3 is TGTGCCATCAGTGAGGCCGACATACAGGGGAACACTGAAGCTTTCTTT. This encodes CAISEADIQGNTEAFF.

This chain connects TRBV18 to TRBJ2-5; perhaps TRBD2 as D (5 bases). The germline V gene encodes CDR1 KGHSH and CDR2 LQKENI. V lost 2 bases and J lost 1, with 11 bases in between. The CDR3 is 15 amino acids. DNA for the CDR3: TGTGCCAGCTCACCAAGGGCAGCGGCCCAAGAGACCCAGTACTTC. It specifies CASSPRAAAQETQYF.

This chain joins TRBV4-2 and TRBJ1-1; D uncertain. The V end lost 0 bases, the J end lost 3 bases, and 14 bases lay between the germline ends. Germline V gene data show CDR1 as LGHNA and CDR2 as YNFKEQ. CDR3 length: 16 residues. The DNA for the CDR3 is TGTGCCAGCAGCCAAGAGGGAAGCCCTGTGGACACTGAAGCTTTCTTT. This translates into CASSQEGSPVDTEAFF.

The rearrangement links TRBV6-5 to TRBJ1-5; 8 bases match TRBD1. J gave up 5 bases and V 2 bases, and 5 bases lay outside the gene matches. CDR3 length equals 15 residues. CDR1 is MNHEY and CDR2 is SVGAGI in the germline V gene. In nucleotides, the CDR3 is TGTGCCAGCAGTTACACGACAGGGGCCGATCAGCCCCAGCATTTT. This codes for CASSYTTGADQPQHF.

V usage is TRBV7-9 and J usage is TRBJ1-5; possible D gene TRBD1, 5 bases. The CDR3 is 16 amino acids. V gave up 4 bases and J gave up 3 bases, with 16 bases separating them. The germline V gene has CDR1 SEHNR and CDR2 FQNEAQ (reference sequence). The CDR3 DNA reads TGTGCCAGCAGCTCGTGGACAAGGAGCTTCAATCAGCCCCAGCATTTT. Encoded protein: CASSSWTRSFNQPQHF.

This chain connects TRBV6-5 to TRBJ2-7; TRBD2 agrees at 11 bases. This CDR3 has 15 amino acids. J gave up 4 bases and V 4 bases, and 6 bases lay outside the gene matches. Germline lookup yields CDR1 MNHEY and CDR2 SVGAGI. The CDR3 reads CASSSTGLAEYEQYF. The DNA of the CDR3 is TGTGCCAGCAGTTCGACGGGACTAGCGGAGTACGAGCAGTACTTC.

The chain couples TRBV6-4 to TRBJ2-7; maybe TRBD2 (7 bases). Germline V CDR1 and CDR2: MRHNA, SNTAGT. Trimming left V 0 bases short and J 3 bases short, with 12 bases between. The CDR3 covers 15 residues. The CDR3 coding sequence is TGTGCCAGCAGTGACTCAGGGGGGGGTGACTACGAGCAGTACTTC. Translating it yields CASSDSGGGDYEQYF.

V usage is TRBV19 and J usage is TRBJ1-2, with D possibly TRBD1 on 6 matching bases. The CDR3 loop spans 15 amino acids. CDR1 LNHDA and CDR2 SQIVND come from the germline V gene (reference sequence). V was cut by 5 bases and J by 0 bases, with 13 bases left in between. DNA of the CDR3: TGTGCCAGTAGTTGGACAGACCCCGCTAACTATGGCTACACCTTC. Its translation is CASSWTDPANYGYTF.

Here the CDR3 reads CASSLRAGQGQETQYF. In nucleotides, the CDR3 is TGCGCCAGCAGCTTACGGGCGGGACAGGGCCAAGAGACCCAGTACTTC. The gene calls are TRBV5-1 and TRBJ2-5; the match to TRBD1 covers 9 bases. The trim removed 2 bases at V and 1 base at J, leaving 6 bases unmatched. CDR1 is SGHRS, CDR2 YFSETQ, per germline. This CDR3 has 16 amino acids. The variable domain in full, completed from reference TRBV5-1 and TRBJ2-5, reads KAGVTQTPRYLIKTRGQQVTLSCSPISGHRSVSWYQQTPGQGLQFLFEYFSETQRNKGNFPGRFSGRQFSNSRSEMNVSTLELGDSALYLCASSLRAGQGQETQYFGPGTRLLVL.

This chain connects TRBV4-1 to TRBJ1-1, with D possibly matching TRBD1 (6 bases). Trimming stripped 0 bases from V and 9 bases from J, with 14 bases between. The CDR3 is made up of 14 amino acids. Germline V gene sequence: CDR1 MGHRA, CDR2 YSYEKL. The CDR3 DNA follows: TGCGCCAGCAGCCAAGAGGGGGGGCTTCGCCAAGCTTTCTTT. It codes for CASSQEGGLRQAFF.

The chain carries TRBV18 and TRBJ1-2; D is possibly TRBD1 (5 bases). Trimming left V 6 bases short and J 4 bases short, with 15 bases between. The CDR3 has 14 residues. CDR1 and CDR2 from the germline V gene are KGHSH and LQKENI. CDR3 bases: TGTGCCAGCTCGCAGACAGAAGGGAGCTATGGCTACACCTTC. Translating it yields CASSQTEGSYGYTF.

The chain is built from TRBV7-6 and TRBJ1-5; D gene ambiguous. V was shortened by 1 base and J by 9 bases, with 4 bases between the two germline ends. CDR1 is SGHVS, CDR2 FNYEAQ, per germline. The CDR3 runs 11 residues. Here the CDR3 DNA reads TGTGCCAGCAGCTTAGGCGGGCCCCAGCATTTT. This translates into CASSLGGPQHF.

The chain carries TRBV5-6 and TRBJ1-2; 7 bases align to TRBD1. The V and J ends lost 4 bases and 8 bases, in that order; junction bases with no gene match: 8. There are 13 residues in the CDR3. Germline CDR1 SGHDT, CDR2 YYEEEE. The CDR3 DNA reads TGTGCCAGCAGCCGTAGACAGGGCGGGGGCTACACCTTC. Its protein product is CASSRRQGGGYTF.